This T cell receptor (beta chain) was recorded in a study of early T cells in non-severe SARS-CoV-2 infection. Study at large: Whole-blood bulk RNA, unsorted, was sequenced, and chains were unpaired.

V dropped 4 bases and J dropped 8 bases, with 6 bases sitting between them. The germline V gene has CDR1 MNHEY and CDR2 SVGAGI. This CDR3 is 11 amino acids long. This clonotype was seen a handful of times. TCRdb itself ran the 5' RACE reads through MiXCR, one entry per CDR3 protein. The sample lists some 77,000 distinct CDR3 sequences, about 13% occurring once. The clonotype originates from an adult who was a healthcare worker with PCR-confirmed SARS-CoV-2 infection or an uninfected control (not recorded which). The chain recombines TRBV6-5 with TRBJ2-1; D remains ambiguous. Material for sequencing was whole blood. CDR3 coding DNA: TGTGCCAGCAGTTCTGGGTATGAGCAGTTCTTC. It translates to CASSSGYEQFF.